These 25 T cell receptor beta chains share one sample of origin, sequenced in a study of cytomegalovirus exposure and HLA in healthy donors. Use of 60 Vbeta and 13 Jbeta primers characterized the PCR. The repertoire was sequenced with immunoSEQ multiplex PCR; TCRdb's copy has only in-frame clones and lacks some. The table lists approximately 140,000 clones, 60% to 85% of them singletons. The sample taken for sequencing was PBMCs. The source is a woman aged 35 to 49 in good health and CMV-seronegative.

The rearrangement uses TRBV7-3 and TRBJ2-2; a possible D gene is TRBD2 (5 bases). The ends were cut back, 7 bases at V and 4 bases at J, with 16 bases in the middle. The CDR3 consists of 15 residues. In germline, CDR1 is SGHTA, CDR2 FQGTGA. The CDR3 reads CASTLDLGGTGELFF. CDR3 in DNA: TGTGCCAGCACCCTGGACTTGGGTGGCACCGGGGAGCTGTTTTTT.

The rearrangement joins TRBV19 to TRBJ2-3; 10 bases are shared with TRBD2. Trimming at V came to 3 bases and at J to 0 bases, leaving 6 bases not matched to a gene. This CDR3 spans 17 amino acids. Germline CDR1 reads LNHDA; CDR2 reads SQIVND (reference sequence). The chain's CDR3 is CASSIALAGPSTDTQYF. The CDR3 DNA reads as TGTGCCAGTAGTATCGCACTAGCGGGGCCTAGCACAGATACGCAGTATTTT.

This chain connects TRBV4-2 to TRBJ2-4; D may be TRBD1 (7 bases). The CDR3 sequence is 14 residues long. Trimming removed 4 bases at V and 7 bases at J, with 14 bases between. Germline assignment: CDR1 LGHNA and CDR2 YNFKEQ. CDR3 coding DNA: TGTGCCAGCAGCCCCGACGCAGGGGGGAACATTCAGTACTTC. Translated, it gives CASSPDAGGNIQYF.

This clone has more than one count but fewer than ten. This chain links TRBV28 with TRBJ1-5; 7 nucleotides match TRBD1. With V trimmed by 7 bases and J by 5 bases, 11 bases remained unmatched. The CDR3 is made up of 15 amino acids. CDR1 and CDR2 from the germline V gene are MDHEN and SYDVKM. DNA of the CDR3: TGTGCCAGCAACCCCGACAGGGAAGTCTATCAGCCCCAGCATTTT. Its protein is CASNPDREVYQPQHF.

The sample holds a few counts of this clone. The chain combines TRBV4-1 with TRBJ1-2, with D unclear. The germline V gene has CDR1 MGHRA and CDR2 YSYEKL. The ends were cut back, 0 bases at V and 4 bases at J, with 6 bases in the middle. The CDR3 length is 13 residues. The CDR3: CASSQDNSYGYTF. CDR3 coding DNA: TGCGCCAGCAGCCAAGACAACAGCTATGGCTACACCTTC.

The V call is TRBV6-1, the J call TRBJ2-7; 10 bases are shared with TRBD1. Germline V lookup: CDR1 MNHNS, CDR2 SASEGT. The CDR3 is 15 amino acids. V lost 6 bases and J lost 2; bases outside the gene matches: 7. CDR3 sequence reads: CASREDRGSPYEQYF. The CDR3 coding sequence is TGTGCCAGCAGAGAGGACAGGGGGAGCCCCTACGAGCAGTACTTC.

The V and J genes are TRBV5-1 and TRBJ2-3, with TRBD2 matching 7 bases. J gave up 2 bases and V 1 base, and 7 bases lay outside the gene matches. Germline V CDR1 and CDR2: SGHRS, YFSETQ. The CDR3 is 16 amino acids. In nucleotides, the CDR3 is TGCGCCAGCAGCTTGATGGGGACTAACCCCACAGATACGCAGTATTTT. Encoded protein: CASSLMGTNPTDTQYF.

The CDR3 DNA reads TGTGCCAGCAGTCCGGGACAGACGTCCTACAATGAGCAGTTCTTC. Amino acid sequence: CASSPGQTSYNEQFF. The J gene is TRBJ2-1, the V gene TRBV6-5; TRBD1 aligns across 7 bases. The CDR3 loop spans 15 amino acids. With V trimmed by 5 bases and J by 1 base, 5 bases remained unmatched. Germline CDR1 reads MNHEY; CDR2 reads SVGAGI.

On this clone itself: One end of the junction varies from germline; a read error may be responsible. This rearrangement joins TRBV10-1 to TRBJ2-2; 9 nucleotides line up with TRBD1. CDR1 and CDR2 (germline): WNHNN, SYGVQD (reference sequence). The CDR3 length is 16 residues. The CDR3: CASRESGTGNGGELFF. CDR3 nucleotides: TGCGCCAGCAGGGAGTCCGGGACAGGGAATGGCGGGGAGCTGTTTTTT.

The chain uses TRBV21-1 and TRBJ1-6. TRBV21-1 is annotated as a pseudogene. The CDR3 is 19 amino acids. CDR3: CASSHTPGKGNLYNSPLHF. For the CDR3, the DNA is TGTGCCAGCAGCCATACTCCCGGGAAAGGAAACCTTTATAATTCACCCCTCCACTTT.

The table lists this clone with a few counts. The V and J genes are TRBV6-1 and TRBJ1-2; 12 nucleotides match TRBD1. Looked up from germline, CDR1 is MNHNS and CDR2 is SASEGT. After removal of 7 bases from V and 7 bases from J, the junction contained 7 bases not matched to a gene. The CDR3 extends over 14 amino acids. The CDR3 DNA reads TGTGCCAGCACCGGGGACAGGGGGCTTGGTGGCTACACCTTC. It yields the protein CASTGDRGLGGYTF.

This rearrangement joins TRBV12-5 to TRBJ1-2; maybe TRBD1 (6 bases). V lost 1 base to trimming and J lost 4 bases, with 10 bases between them. CDR1 LGHNT and CDR2 FRNRAP come from the germline V gene. The length of the CDR3 is 14 residues. This chain's CDR3 is CASGLEGVGYGYTF. Here the CDR3 DNA reads TGTGCTAGTGGTTTGGAGGGGGTCGGCTATGGCTACACCTTC.

This chain links TRBV23-1 with TRBJ1-3; D remains unclear. TRBV23-1 counts as an open reading frame of uncertain function. The CDR3 is 15 residues long. Trimming removed 0 bases from V and 0 bases from J, with 6 bases in between. CDR3 nucleotide sequence: TGCGCCAGCAGTCAATCCGGTATCTCTGGAAACACCATATATTTT. Translating it yields CASSQSGISGNTIYF.

The chain couples TRBV7-2 to TRBJ1-3; D is possibly TRBD1 (6 bases). Trimming cost V 1 base and J 0 bases, with 13 bases left between them. The CDR3 spans 17 residues. Looked up from germline, CDR1 is SGHTA and CDR2 is FQGNSA. DNA for the CDR3: TGTGCCAGCAGCTTAGTCCTTGGGGGCCTCTCTGGAAACACCATATATTTT. Translation gives CASSLVLGGLSGNTIYF.

The chain joins TRBV2 to TRBJ2-5; 7 nucleotides match TRBD1. CDR1 is SNHLY, CDR2 FYNNEI, per germline. Trimming took 7 bases from V and 1 from J; bases not matched to a gene: 3. The CDR3 runs to 13 residues. CDR3 sequence reads: CASNGQVQETQYF. The DNA for the CDR3 is TGTGCCAGCAATGGACAGGTCCAAGAGACCCAGTACTTC.

CDR3 in DNA: TGTGCCAGCAGCTCAATATCGAACAGGGGGAAGGGCTACACCTTC. It translates to CASSSISNRGKGYTF. The rearrangement joins TRBV7-3 to TRBJ1-2, with 8 bases matching TRBD1. The CDR3 has 15 residues. J was trimmed by 8 bases and V by 4 bases; bases with no gene match: 12. Germline V gene lookup returns CDR1 SGHTA and CDR2 FQGTGA.

Points on this clone: The same CDR3 is also encoded by other DNA sequences in this sample. The V gene is TRBV7-9, the J gene TRBJ2-1; the match to TRBD2 covers 7 bases. The CDR3 consists of 15 residues. CDR1 SEHNR and CDR2 FQNEAQ come from the germline V gene (reference sequence). V shed 5 bases, J shed 5 bases, and the junction held 9 bases outside the gene matches. CDR3 protein: CASSLGTIGDNEQFF. The DNA of the CDR3 is TGTGCCAGCAGCCTGGGGACTATTGGCGACAATGAGCAGTTCTTC. Together with reference TRBV7-9 and TRBJ2-1, the CDR3 gives the full variable domain: DTGVSQNPRHKITKRGQNVTFRCDPISEHNRLYWYRQTLGQGPEFLTYFQNEAQLEKSRLLSDRFSAERPKGSFSTLEIQRTEQGDSAMYLCASSLGTIGDNEQFFGPGTRLTVL.

On this clone: The junction departs from germline at one end; a sequencing error may be responsible. The J gene is TRBJ2-6, the V gene TRBV19, with D perhaps matching TRBD2 (6 bases). The CDR3 runs 20 residues. Germline V CDR1 and CDR2: LNHDA, SQIVND (reference sequence). CDR3 DNA: TGTGCCAGTAGAGCCGGACTTGGGGCTGGAGGGGTCTCTGGGGCCAACGGCCTGACTTTC. It yields the protein CASRAGLGAGGVSGANGLTF.

This clone occurred a few times. The V and J genes are TRBV9 and TRBJ2-2; no clear D. CDR3 length: 12 residues. V lost 4 bases and J lost 4, with 5 bases in between. Germline CDR1 is SGDLS and CDR2 is YYNGEE. In DNA, the CDR3 is TGTGCCAGCAGCCCTACCACCGGGGAGCTGTTTTTT. Translating it yields CASSPTTGELFF. The entire variable domain, with the rest obtained from reference TRBV9 and TRBJ2-2, is as follows: DSGVTQTPKHLITATGQRVTLRCSPRSGDLSVYWYQQSLDQGLQFLIQYYNGEERAKGNILERFSAQQFPDLHSELNLSSLELGDSALYFCASSPTTGELFFGEGSRLTVL.

This clone showed up just a few times. The J gene is TRBJ2-5, the V gene TRBV7-6, with D possibly matching TRBD1 (6 bases). Germline V CDR1 and CDR2: SGHVS, FNYEAQ. V was shortened by 4 bases and J by 4 bases, with 19 bases between the two germline ends. The CDR3 loop spans 16 amino acids. As DNA, the CDR3 is TGTGCCAGCAGCTCATTACAACAGGGCCTGGGAGAGACCCAGTACTTC. It is translated as CASSSLQQGLGETQYF.

The chain joins TRBV27 to TRBJ1-2; D gene uncertain. This CDR3 is built from 13 residues. V shed 6 bases and J shed 3 bases, with 11 bases lying between them. Germline V gene sequence: CDR1 MNHEY, CDR2 SMNVEV (reference sequence). For the CDR3, the DNA is TGTGCCAGCAGGCTACAGAACGACTATGGCTACACCTTC. It codes for CASRLQNDYGYTF.

This clone was observed once. At one boundary the junction diverges from the germline segment, which might be a read error. Other DNA sequences within the sample encode an identical CDR3. This sequence joins TRBV28 and TRBJ2-6, with 7 bases that match TRBD2. Germline V gives CDR1 MDHEN, CDR2 SYDVKM. The CDR3 runs 16 residues. The CDR3 DNA reads TGTGCCAGCAGCCCCGGGAGGCTCTCTGGGGCCAACGGCCTGACTTTC. It codes for CASSPGRLSGANGLTF.

V is TRBV28 and J is TRBJ2-5, with 9 bases matching TRBD1. The V gene's germline CDR1 is MDHEN and CDR2 SYDVKM. The CDR3 spans 16 residues. Unmatched junction bases numbered 10, after V lost 5 bases and J lost 3 bases. The CDR3 DNA is TGTGCCAGCAGTCGAGGACAGGGGAGTGCCGAAGAGACCCAGTACTTC. Translation gives CASSRGQGSAEETQYF.

The gene calls are TRBV28 and TRBJ2-4; 8 bases are a match to TRBD1. The germline V gene has CDR1 MDHEN and CDR2 SYDVKM. J lost 6 bases, V lost 4 bases, and 8 bases had no gene match. CDR3 length: 15 residues. CDR3: CASSSTGVGRNIQYF. CDR3 DNA sequence: TGTGCCAGCAGTTCGACAGGGGTTGGGAGAAACATTCAGTACTTC.

V is TRBV7-9 and J is TRBJ1-1; the D gene is possibly TRBD1 (6 bases). V lost 5 bases and J lost 4, with 20 bases in between. The CDR3 sequence is 16 residues long. Germline CDR1 SEHNR, CDR2 FQNEAQ (reference sequence). DNA for the CDR3: TGTGCCAGCAGCAACAACAGGGCCCCCGGCGGCACTGAAGCTTTCTTT. It encodes CASSNNRAPGGTEAFF.